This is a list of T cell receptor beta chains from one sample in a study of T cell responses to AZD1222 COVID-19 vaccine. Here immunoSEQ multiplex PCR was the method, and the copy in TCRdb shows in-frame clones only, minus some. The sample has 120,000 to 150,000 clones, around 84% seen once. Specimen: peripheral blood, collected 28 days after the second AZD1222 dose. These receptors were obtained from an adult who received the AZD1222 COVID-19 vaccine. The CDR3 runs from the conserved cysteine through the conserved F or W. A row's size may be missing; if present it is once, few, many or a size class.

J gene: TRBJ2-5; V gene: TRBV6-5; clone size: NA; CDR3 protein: CASKKGQVLQETQYF
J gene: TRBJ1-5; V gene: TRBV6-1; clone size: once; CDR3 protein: CASSDDMTYANQPQHF
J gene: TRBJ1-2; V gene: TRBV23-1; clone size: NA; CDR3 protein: CASRAGYGYTF
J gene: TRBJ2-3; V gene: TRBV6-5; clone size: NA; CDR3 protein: CASSYGPTDTQYF
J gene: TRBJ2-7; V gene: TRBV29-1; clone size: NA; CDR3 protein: CSVTDGSSEQYF
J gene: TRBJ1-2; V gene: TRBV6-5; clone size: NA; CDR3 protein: CASSYTANNYGYTF
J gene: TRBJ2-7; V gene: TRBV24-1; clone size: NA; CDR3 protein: CATSRGSSYEQYF
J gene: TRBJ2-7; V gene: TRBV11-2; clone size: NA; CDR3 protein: CASSFNRVSGEQYF
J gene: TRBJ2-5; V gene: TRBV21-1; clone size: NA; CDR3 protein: CARRGQRGLQETQYF
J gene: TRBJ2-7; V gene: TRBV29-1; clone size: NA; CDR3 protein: CSVGGSGPYEQYF
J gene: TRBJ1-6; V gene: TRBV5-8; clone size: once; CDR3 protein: CASSLQGDGPLHF
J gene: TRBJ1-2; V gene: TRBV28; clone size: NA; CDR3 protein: CASSFSQWTGIYGYTF
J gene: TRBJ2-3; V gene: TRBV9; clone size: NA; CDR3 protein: CASSVMSSGSADTQYF
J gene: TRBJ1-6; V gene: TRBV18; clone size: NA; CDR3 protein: CASSQTDSNSPLHF
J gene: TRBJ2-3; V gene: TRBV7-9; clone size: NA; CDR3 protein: CASSLSLHLYF
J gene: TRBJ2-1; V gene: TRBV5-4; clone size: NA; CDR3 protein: CASSLGSGGARNEQFF
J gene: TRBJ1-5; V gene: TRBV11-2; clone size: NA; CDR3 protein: CASSLGAQPQHF
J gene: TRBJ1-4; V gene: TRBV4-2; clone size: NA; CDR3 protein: CASSPGEGNEKLFF
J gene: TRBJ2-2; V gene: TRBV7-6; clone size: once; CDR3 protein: CASSFQQATGELFF
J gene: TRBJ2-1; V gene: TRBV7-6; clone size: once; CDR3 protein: CASSLAASSSSYNEQFF
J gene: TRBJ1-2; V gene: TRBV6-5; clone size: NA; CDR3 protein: CASSYSNGGAGYTF
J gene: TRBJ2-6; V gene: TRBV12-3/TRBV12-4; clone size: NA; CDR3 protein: CCALLGGANVLTF
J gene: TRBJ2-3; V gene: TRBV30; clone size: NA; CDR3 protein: CAWSGLAGMDTQYF
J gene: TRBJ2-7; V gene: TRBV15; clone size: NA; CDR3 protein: CATSSLGAGEYEQYF
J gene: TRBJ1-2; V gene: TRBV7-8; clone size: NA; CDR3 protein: CASSLAESGLGDYGYTF
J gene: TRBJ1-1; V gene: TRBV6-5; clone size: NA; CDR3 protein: CASSRETEAFF
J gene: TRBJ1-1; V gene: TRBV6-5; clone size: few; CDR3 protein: CASSYSFRVDTEAFF
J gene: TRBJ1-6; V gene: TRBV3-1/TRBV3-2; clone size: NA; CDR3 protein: CASSPARGGSSYNSPLHF
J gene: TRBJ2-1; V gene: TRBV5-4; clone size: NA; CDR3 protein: CASSLALTSGTYNEQFF
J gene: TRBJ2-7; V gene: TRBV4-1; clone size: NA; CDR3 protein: CASSQEWRGQEQYF
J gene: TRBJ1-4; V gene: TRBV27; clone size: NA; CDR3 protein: CASSLRGQRPTNEKLFF
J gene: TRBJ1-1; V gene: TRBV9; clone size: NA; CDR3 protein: CASMVGNTEAFF
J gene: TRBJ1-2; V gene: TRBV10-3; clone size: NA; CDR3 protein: CAIRDGTGLYGYTF
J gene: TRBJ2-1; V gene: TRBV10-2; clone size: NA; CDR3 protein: CASSESTGVAPYNEQFF
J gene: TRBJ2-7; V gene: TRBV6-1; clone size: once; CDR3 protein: CASSEASGTGRARYF
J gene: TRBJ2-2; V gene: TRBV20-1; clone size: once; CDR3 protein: CSASDPSGRLSTGELFF
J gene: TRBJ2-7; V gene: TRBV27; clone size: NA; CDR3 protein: CASSFIPPGRSYEQYF
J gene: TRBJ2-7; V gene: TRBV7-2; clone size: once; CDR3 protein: CASSLSQGPREQYF
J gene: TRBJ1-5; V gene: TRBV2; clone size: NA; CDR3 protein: CASSGGSNQPQHF
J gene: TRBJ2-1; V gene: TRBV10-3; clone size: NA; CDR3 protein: CAIGQGRGLDNEQFF
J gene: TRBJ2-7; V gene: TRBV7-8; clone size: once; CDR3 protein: CASSLTGASYEQYF
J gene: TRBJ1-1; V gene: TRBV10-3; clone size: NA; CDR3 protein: CAISEGRNTEAFF
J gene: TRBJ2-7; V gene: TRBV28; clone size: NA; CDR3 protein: CASTSQGRYEQYF
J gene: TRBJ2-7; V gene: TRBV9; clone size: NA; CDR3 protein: CASSVAPRETSYEQYF
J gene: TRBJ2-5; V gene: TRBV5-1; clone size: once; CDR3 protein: CASSFSGQETQYF
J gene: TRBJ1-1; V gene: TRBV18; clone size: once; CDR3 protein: CASSPPIGLNTEAFF
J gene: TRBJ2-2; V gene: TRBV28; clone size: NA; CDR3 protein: CASSFLVGPLNTGELFF
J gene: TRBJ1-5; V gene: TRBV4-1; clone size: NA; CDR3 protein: CASSQDRYSNQPQHF
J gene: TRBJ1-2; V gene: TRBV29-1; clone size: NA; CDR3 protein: CSVGWGRGYTF
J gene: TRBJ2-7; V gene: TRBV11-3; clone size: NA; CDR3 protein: CASSLGRQGAYEQYF
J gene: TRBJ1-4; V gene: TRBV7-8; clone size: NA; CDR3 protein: CASNPLGTNEKLFF
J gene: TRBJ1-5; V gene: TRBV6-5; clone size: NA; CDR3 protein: CASSLLDSNQPQHF
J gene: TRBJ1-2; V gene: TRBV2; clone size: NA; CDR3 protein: CASSERDRGPGGYTF
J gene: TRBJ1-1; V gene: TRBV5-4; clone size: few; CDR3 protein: CASGQGARMTEAFF
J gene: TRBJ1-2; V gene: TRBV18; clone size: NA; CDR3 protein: CASSPPNQAWYGYTF